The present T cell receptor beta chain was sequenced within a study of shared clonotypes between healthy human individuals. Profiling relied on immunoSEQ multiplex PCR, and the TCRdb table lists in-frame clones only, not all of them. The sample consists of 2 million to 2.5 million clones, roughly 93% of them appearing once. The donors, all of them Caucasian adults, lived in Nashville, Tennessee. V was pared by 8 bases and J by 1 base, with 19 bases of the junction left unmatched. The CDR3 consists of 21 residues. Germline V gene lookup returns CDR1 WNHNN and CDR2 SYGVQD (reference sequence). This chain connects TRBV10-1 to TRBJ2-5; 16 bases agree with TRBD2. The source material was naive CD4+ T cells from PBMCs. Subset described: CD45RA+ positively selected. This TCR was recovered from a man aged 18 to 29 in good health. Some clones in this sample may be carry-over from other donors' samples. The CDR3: CASQPLPGTSGRVAPQETQYF. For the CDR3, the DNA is TGCGCCAGCCAACCCCTTCCCGGGACTAGCGGGAGGGTGGCCCCCCAAGAGACCCAGTACTTC.